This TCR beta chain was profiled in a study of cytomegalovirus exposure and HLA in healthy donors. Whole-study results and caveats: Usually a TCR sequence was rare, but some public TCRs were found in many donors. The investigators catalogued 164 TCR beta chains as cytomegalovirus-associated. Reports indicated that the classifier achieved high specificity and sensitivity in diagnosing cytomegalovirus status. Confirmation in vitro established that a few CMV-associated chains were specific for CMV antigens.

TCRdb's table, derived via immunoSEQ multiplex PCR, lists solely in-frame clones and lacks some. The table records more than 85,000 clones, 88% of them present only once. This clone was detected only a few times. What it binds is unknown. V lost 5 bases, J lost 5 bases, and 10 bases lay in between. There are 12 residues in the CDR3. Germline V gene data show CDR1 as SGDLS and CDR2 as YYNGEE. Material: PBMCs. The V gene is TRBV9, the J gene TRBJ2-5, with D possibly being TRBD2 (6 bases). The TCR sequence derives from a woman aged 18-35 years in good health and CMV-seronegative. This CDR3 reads CASRRLVETQYF. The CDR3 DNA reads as TGTGCCAGCAGACGACTAGTGGAGACCCAGTACTTC.